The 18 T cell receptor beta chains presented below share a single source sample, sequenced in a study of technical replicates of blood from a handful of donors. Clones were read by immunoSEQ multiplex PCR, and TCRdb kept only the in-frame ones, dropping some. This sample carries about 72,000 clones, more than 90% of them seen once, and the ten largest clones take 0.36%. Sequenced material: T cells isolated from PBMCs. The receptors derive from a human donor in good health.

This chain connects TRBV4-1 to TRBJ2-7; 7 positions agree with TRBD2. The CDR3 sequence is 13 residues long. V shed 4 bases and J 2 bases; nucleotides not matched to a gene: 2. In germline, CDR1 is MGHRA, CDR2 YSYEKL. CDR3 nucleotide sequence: TGCGCCAGCAGCCGAGGACTAGCCTACGAGCAGTACTTC. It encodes CASSRGLAYEQYF.

CDR3 loop: CASSFGPVYNEQFF. CDR3 bases: TGTGCCAGCAGTTTCGGTCCCGTATACAATGAGCAGTTCTTC. The chain employs TRBV28 and TRBJ2-1; D unresolved. The CDR3 is 14 amino acids. V was shortened by 3 bases and J by 4 bases, with 10 bases between the two germline ends. Per germline, CDR1 MDHEN and CDR2 SYDVKM.

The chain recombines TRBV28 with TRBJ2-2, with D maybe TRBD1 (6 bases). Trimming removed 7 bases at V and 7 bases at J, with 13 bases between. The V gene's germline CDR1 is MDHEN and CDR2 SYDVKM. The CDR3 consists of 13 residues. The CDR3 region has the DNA TGTGCCAGCACCAACAGGGCTGGCGGGGAGCTGTTTTTT. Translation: CASTNRAGGELFF. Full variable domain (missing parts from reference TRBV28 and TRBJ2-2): DVKVTQSSRYLVKRTGEKVFLECVQDMDHENMFWYRQDPGLGLRLIYFSYDVKMKEKGDIPEGYSVSREKKERFSLILESASTNQTSMYLCASTNRAGGELFFGEGSRLTVL.

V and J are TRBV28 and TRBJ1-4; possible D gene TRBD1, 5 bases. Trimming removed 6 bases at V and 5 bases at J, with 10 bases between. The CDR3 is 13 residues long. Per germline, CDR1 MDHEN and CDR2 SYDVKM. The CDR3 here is CASSPGLNEKLFF. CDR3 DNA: TGTGCCAGCAGCCCAGGGTTAAATGAAAAACTGTTTTTT.

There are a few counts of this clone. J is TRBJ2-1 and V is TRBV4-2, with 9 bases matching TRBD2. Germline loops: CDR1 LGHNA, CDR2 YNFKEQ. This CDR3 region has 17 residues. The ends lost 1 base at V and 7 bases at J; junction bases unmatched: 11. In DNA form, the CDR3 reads TGTGCCAGCAGCCAAGGACTGGCGGGAGGGCCACGTAATGAGCAGTTCTTC. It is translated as CASSQGLAGGPRNEQFF.

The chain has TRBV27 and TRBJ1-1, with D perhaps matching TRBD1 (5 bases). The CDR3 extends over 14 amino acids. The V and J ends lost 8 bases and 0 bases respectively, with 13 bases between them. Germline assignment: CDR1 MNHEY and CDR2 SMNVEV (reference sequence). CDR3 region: CASGRAGLNTEAFF. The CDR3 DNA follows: TGTGCCAGCGGGAGGGCAGGGTTGAACACTGAAGCTTTCTTT.

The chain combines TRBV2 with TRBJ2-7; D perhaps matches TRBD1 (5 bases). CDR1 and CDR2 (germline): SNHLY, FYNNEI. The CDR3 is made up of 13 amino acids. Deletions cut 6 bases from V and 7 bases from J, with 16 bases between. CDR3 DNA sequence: TGTGCCAGCAGCGCACAAGGGGCAGGGGAGCAGTACTTC. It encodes CASSAQGAGEQYF.

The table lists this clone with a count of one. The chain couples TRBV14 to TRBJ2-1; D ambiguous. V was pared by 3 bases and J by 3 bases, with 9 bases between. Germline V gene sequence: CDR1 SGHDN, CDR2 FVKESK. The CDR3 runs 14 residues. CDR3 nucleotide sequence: TGTGCCAGCAGCCAGTGGCAGATCTACAATGAGCAGTTCTTC. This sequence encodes CASSQWQIYNEQFF.

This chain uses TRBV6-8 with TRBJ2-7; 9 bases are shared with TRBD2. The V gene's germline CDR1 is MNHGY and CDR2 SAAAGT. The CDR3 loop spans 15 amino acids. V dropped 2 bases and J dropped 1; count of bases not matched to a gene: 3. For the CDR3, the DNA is TGTGCCAGCAGTTACCGGACTAGCGTTTCCTACGAGCAGTACTTC. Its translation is CASSYRTSVSYEQYF.

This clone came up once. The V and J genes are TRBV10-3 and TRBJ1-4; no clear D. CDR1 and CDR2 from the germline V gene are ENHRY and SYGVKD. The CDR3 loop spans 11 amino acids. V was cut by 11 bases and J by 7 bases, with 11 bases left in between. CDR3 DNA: TGTGCCCTCCCGCGAAGTGAAAAACTGTTTTTT. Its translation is CALPRSEKLFF.

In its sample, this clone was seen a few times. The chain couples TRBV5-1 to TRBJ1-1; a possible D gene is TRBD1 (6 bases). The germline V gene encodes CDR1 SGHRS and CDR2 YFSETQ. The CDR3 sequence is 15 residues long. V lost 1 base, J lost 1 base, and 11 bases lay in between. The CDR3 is CASSLNAGENTEAFF. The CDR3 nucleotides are TGCGCCAGCAGCTTGAACGCAGGGGAGAACACTGAAGCTTTCTTT.

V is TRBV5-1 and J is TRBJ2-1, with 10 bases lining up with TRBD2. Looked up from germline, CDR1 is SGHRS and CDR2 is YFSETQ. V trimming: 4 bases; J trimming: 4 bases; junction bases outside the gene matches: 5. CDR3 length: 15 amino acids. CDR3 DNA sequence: TGCGCCAGCAGCCCGGAAGCGGGAGGGTACAATGAGCAGTTCTTC. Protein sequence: CASSPEAGGYNEQFF. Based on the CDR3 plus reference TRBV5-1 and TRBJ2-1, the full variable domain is KAGVTQTPRYLIKTRGQQVTLSCSPISGHRSVSWYQQTPGQGLQFLFEYFSETQRNKGNFPGRFSGRQFSNSRSEMNVSTLELGDSALYLCASSPEAGGYNEQFFGPGTRLTVL.

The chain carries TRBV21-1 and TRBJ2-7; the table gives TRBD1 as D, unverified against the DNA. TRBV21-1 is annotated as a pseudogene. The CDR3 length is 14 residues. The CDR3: CASSKKDREGEQYF. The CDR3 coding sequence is TGTGCCAGCAGCAAAAAGGACAGGGAAGGCGAGCAGTACTTC.

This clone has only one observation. CDR3 amino acids: CASSQAARTNEKLFF. CDR3 bases: TGCGCCAGCAGCCAAGCCGCCAGAACTAATGAAAAACTGTTTTTT. The rearrangement uses TRBV4-1 and TRBJ1-4, with D hard to call. Germline lookup yields CDR1 MGHRA and CDR2 YSYEKL. Trimming took off 1 base at V and 1 base at J, with 7 bases between the two ends. The CDR3 loop spans 15 amino acids.

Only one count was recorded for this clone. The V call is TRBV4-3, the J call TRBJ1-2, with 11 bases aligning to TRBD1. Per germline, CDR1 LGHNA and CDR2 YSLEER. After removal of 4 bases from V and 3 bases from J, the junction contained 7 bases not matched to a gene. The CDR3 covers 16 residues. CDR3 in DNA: TGCGCCAGCAGCCGGATAGGGACAGGGGGTTACTATGGCTACACCTTC. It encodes CASSRIGTGGYYGYTF.

CDR3 DNA: TGCGCCAGCAGCCAAGACAGGGACTCGAGCACTGAAGCTTTCTTT. This translates into CASSQDRDSSTEAFF. The genes are TRBV4-1 and TRBJ1-1, with a tentative D call TRBD1 (5 bases). V was cut by 0 bases and J by 4 bases, with 12 bases left in between. The CDR3 has 15 amino acids. The germline V gene encodes CDR1 MGHRA and CDR2 YSYEKL.

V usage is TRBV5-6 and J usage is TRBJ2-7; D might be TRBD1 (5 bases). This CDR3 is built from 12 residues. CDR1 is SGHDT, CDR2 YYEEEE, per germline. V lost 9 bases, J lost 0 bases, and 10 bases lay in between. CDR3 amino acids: CATGQGSYEQYF. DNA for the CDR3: TGTGCCACCGGGCAGGGCTCCTACGAGCAGTACTTC.

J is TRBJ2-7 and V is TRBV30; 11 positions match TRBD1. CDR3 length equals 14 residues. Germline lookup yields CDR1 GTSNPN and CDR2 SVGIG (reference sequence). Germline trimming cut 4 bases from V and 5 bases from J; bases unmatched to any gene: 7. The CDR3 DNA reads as TGTGCCTGGACCCGGACAGGGGGCTACCACGAGCAGTACTTC. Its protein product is CAWTRTGGYHEQYF.